This T cell receptor (beta chain) was captured by sequencing in a study of OX40 agonist ivuxolimab in advanced cancers. Study at large: Six ivuxolimab dose levels, 0.01 to 10 mg/kg, were given intravenously every 2 weeks. A male proportion of over 70% was recorded, with mean age around 62 years and range roughly 23 to 79. General study points: Among patients with partial responses at 0.1-3.0 mg/kg, clonal expansion was among the lowest.

This clone appeared a few times. The antigen is not known. The germline CDR1 and CDR2 sequences are GTSNPN and SVGIG (reference sequence). This CDR3 region has 12 residues. V was clipped by 5 bases and J by 8 bases, with 15 bases between them. TCRdb's copy holds only in-frame clones and misses some; the assay was immunoSEQ multiplex PCR. Of 75,000 to 90,000 clones in the sample, roughly 83% are singletons; the top ten hold around 7.5%. Sequencing was performed on CD4+ or CD8+ T cells sorted from blood, taken in a trial of the OX40 agonist ivuxolimab. This chain uses TRBV30 with TRBJ1-1, with D perhaps TRBD1 (6 bases). This TCR derives from an adult with an advanced solid tumor such as melanoma, head and neck, liver or kidney cancer. CDR3: CAWDEGTTEAFF. The CDR3 DNA follows: TGTGCCTGGGACGAGGGGACAACCGAAGCTTTCTTT.